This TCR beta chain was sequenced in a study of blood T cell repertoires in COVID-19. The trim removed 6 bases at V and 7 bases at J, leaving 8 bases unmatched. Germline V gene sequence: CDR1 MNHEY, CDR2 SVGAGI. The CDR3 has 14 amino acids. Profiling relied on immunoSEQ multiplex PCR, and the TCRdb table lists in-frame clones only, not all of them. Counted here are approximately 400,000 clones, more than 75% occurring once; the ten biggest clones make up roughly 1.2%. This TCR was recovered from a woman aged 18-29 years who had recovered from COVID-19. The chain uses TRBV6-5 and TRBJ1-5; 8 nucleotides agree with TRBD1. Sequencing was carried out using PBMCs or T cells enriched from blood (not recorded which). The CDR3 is CASSPGQGDQPQHF. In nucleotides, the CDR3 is TGTGCCAGCAGCCCCGGACAGGGTGACCAGCCCCAGCATTTT.